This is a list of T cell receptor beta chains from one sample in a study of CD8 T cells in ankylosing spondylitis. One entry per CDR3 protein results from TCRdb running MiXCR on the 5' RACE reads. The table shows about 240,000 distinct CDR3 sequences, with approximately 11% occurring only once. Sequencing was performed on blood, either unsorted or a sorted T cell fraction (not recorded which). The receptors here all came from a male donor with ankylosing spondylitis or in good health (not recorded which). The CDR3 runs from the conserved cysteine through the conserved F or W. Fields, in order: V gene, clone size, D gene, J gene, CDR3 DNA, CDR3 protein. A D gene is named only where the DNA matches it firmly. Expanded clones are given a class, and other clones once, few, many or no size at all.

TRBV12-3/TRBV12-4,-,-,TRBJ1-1,TGTGCCAGCAGACCCAGCTGGGACACCAACACTGAAGCTTTCTTT,CASRPSWDTNTEAFF
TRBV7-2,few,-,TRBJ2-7,TGTGCCAGCAGCTTATTCATCGGAAGGCCTGAATACGAGCAGTACTTC,CASSLFIGRPEYEQYF
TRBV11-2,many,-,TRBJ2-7,TGTGCCAGCAGCTTAGGGTGGATGGAGCAGTACTTC,CASSLGWMEQYF
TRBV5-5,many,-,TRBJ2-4,TGTGCCAGCAGCTTGATACTAGCCAAAAACATTCAGTACTTC,CASSLILAKNIQYF
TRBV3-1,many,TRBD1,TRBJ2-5,TGTGCCAGCAGCCCTACGGACAGGGAAGAGACCCAGTACTTC,CASSPTDREETQYF
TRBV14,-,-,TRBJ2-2,TGTGCCAGCAGCCAAAGGGGGAAACAGGTGGCGGGGGACGCCGGGGAGCTGTTTTTT,CASSQRGKQVAGDAGELFF
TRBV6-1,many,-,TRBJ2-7,TGTGCCAGCAGTACCCGTCCTTGGGGCCTTACCTACGAGCAGTACTTC,CASSTRPWGLTYEQYF
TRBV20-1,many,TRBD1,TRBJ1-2,TGCAGTGCTAGACATAGGGGACAGGAGTACCTATTGGGGGGCTACACCTTC,CSARHRGQEYLLGGYTF
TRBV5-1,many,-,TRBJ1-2,TGCGCCAGCACTTCAGTTTCCCTAATCTATGGCTACACCTTC,CASTSVSLIYGYTF
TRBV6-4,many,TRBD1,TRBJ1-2,TGTGCCAGCAGTGAATGGACAGGTCTAGGCTATGGCTACACCTTC,CASSEWTGLGYGYTF
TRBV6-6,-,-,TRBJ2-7,TGTGCCAGCAGACAGGACTCCTACGAGCAGTACTTC,CASRQDSYEQYF
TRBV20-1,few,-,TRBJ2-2,TGCAGTGCTCGACCCTCGGGGCAGAACACCGGGGAGCTGTTTTTT,CSARPSGQNTGELFF
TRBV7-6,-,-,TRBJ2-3,TGTGCCAGCAGCCCAGACTCCCGGCCGCAGTATTTT,CASSPDSRPQYF
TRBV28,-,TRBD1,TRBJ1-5,TGTGCCAGCAGTCAGAGGACAGGTTCCCAGCCCCAGCATTTT,CASSQRTGSQPQHF
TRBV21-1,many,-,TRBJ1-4,TGTGCCAGCAGCAACACGGCTGAAAAACTGTTTTTT,CASSNTAEKLFF
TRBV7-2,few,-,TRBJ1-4,TGTGCCAGCAGCTCCCGGACAGTCACGGGGGGAAAACTGTTTTTT,CASSSRTVTGGKLFF
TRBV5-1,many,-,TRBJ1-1,TGCGCCAGCAGCGGGACGGGGGGGAGCACTGAAGCTTTCTTT,CASSGTGGSTEAFF
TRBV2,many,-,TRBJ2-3,TGTGCCAGCAGTGATACGGTAGCGATCACAGATACGCAGTATTTT,CASSDTVAITDTQYF
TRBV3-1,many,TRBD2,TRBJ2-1,TGTGCCAGCAGCCCGCTAGCGGGAGGACTAACCTACAATGAGCAGTTCTTC,CASSPLAGGLTYNEQFF
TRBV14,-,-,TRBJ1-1,TGTGCCAGCAGCCAAGGATGGGATTCGGAAGCTTTCTTT,CASSQGWDSEAFF
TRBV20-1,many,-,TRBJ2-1,TGCAGTGCTAGGCCTAGGCCGCGGAGGTACAATGAGCAGTTCTTC,CSARPRPRRYNEQFF
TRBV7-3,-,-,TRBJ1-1,TGTACCAGCAGCTTTGCCGGGATGAACACTGAAGCTTTCTTT,CTSSFAGMNTEAFF
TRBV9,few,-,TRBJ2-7,TGTGCCAGCAGCCCGGGGGACAACCCCTACGAGCAGTACTTC,CASSPGDNPYEQYF
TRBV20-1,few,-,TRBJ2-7,TGCAGTGCTAGAGATGAGAGCATTCCGGCCAGCTACGAGCAGTACTTC,CSARDESIPASYEQYF
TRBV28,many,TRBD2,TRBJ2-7,TGTGCCAGCAGTGCCCTAGCGGTTAGCTCCTACGAGCAGTACTTC,CASSALAVSSYEQYF
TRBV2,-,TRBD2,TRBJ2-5,TGTGCCAGCAGTACAGCGGGGGACCGTGAGACCCAGTACTTC,CASSTAGDRETQYF
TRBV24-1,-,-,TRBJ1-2,TGTGCCACCAGTGATGGAGCCGGAGCCTATGGCTACACCTTC,CATSDGAGAYGYTF
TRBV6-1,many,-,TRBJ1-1,TGTGCCAGCAGGGGGGGGGTACTTACTGAAGCTTTCTTT,CASRGGVLTEAFF
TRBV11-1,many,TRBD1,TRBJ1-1,TGTGCCAGCAGAGAGGGACAGGGGGCCTTCTGGAACACTGAAGCTTTCTTT,CASREGQGAFWNTEAFF
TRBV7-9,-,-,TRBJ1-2,TGTGCCAGCAGCTTAGTGGGGGGGCCGCCCTCTAACTATGGCTACACCTTC,CASSLVGGPPSNYGYTF
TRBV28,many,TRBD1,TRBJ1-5,TGTGCCAGCAGTTCCGGGACAGGGGGCGCTCATCAGCCCCAGCATTTT,CASSSGTGGAHQPQHF
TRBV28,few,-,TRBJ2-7,TGTGCCAGCAGTTTATTAGAGGGGATCTACGAGCAGTACTTC,CASSLLEGIYEQYF
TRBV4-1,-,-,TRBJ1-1,TGCGCCAGCAGCCAAGTTTCCATGGGGATTGGAATGAACACTGAAGCTTTCTTT,CASSQVSMGIGMNTEAFF
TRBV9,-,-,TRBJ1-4,TGTGCCAGCAGCGTAAGTCCGGGGGAGGAAGAACTGTTTTTT,CASSVSPGEEELFF
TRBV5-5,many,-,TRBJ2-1,TGTGCCAGCAGCGCCGGTGGAGGCCATGAGCAGTTCTTC,CASSAGGGHEQFF
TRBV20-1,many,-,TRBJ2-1,TGCAGTGCTGGGGTCGGGAGCGCCTCCTACAATGAGCAGTTCTTC,CSAGVGSASYNEQFF
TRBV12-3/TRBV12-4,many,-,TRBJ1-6,TGTGCCAGCACCAGCGGGACCATGTTAAATTCACCCCTCCACTTT,CASTSGTMLNSPLHF
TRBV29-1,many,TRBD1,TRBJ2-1,TGCAGCGTTGGAGAGACAGGGGGCGATGAGCAGTTCTTC,CSVGETGGDEQFF
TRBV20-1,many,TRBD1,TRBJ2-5,TGCAGTGCTAGATCCGGACAGGACCAAGAGACCCAGTACTTC,CSARSGQDQETQYF
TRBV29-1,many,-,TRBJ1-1,TGCAGCGGACGTACAGGGAACACTGAAGCTTTCTTT,CSGRTGNTEAFF
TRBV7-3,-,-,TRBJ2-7,TGTGCCAGCAGCCCCATCCCCAGTTACGAGCAGTACTTC,CASSPIPSYEQYF
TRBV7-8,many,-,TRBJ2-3,TGTGCCAGCAGCCATCCCGGGACGGTGCAGTATTTT,CASSHPGTVQYF
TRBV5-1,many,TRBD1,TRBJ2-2,TGCGCCAGCAGCTTGGTACAGGGGGCGGACACCGGGGAGCTGTTTTTT,CASSLVQGADTGELFF
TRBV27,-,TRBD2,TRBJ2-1,TGTGCCTCGAGAGTAGCGGGGGGCAATGAGCAGTTCTTC,CASRVAGGNEQFF
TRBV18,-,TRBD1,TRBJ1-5,TGTGCCAGCTCATGGACAGGGGTTAGTCAGCCCCAGCATTTT,CASSWTGVSQPQHF
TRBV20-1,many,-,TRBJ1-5,TGCAGTGCTAGAGATGTTAATGGCAATCAGCCCCAGCATTTT,CSARDVNGNQPQHF
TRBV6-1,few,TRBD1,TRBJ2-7,TGTGCCAGCAGTGGGGGACAGGGAGGGTCCTACGAGCAGTACTTC,CASSGGQGGSYEQYF
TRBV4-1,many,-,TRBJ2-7,TGCGCCAGCAGCCAAGAGGTCGGCCGCGCCTACGAGCAGTACTTC,CASSQEVGRAYEQYF
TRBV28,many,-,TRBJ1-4,TGTGCCACACGCAGGGGAGGTAATGAAAAACTGTTTTTT,CATRRGGNEKLFF
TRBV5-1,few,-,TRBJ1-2,TGCGCCAGCAGCTTGGGGGCAGGGGTAGACTATGGCTACACCTTC,CASSLGAGVDYGYTF